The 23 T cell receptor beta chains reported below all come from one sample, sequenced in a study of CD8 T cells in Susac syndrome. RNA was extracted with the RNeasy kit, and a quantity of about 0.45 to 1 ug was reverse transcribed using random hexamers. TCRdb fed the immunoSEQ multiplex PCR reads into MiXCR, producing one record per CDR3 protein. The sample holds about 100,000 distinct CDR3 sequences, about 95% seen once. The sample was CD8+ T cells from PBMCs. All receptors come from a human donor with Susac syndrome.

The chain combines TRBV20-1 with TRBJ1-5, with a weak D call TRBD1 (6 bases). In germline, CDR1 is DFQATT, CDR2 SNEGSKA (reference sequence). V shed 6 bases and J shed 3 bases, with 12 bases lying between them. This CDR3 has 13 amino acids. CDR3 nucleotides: TGCAGTGCCTACGACAGGCCCAATCAGCCCCAGCATTTT. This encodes CSAYDRPNQPQHF.

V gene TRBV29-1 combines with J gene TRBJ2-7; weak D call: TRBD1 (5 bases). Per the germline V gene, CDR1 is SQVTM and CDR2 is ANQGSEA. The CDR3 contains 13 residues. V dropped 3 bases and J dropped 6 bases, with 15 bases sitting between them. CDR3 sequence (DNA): TGCAGCGTTGATGGGCAGGGATCGGGCGAGCAGTACTTC. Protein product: CSVDGQGSGEQYF.

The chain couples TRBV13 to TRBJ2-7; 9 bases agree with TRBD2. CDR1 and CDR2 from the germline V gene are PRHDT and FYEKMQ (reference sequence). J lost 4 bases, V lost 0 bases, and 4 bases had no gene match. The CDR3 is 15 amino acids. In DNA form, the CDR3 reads TGTGCCAGCAGCTTAGGGACTAGCGGACTATACGAGCAGTACTTC. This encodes CASSLGTSGLYEQYF.

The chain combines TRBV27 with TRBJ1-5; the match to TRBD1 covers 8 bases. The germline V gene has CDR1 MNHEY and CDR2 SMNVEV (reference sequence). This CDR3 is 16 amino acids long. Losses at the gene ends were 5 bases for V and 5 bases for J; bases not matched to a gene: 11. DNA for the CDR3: TGTGCCAGCAGTCCCGGGTCCCCCAGGGGGCATCAGCCCCAGCATTTT. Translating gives CASSPGSPRGHQPQHF.

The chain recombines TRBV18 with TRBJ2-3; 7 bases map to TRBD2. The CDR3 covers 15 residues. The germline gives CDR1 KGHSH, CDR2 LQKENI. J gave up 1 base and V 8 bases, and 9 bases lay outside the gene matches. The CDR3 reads CASQPGLAGTDTQYF. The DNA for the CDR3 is TGTGCCAGCCAACCGGGCCTAGCGGGCACAGATACGCAGTATTTT.

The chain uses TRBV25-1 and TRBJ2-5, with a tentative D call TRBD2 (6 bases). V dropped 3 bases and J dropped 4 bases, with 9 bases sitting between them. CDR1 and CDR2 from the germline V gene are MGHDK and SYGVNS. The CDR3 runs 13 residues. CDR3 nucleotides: TGTGCCAGCAGTGAGGCGGGGACAGAGACCCAGTACTTC. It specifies CASSEAGTETQYF.

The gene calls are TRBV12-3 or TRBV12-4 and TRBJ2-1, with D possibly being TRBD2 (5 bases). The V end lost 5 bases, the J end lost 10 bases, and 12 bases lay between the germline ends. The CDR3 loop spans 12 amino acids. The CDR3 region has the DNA TGTGCCAGCAGTCCCGGACTTCGGGAGCAGTTCTTC. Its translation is CASSPGLREQFF.

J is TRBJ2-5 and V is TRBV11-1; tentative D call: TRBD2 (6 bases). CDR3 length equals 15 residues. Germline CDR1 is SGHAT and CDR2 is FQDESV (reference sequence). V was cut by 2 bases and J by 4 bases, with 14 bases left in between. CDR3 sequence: CASSLTGEGPETQYF. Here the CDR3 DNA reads TGTGCCAGCAGCTTAACGGGAGAAGGGCCAGAGACCCAGTACTTC.

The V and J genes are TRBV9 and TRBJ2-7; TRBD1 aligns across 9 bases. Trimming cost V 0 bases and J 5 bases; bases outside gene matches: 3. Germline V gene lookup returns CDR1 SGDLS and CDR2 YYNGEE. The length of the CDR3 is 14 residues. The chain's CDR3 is CASSVAGQGHEQYF. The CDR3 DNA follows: TGTGCCAGCAGCGTAGCGGGACAGGGCCACGAGCAGTACTTC.

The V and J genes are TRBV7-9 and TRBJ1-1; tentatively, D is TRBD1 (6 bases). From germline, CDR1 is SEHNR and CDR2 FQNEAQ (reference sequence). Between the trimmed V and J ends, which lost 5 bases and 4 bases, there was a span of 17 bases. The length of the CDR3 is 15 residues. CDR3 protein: CASSITSTGSTEAFF. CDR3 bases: TGTGCCAGCAGCATTACATCAACAGGGAGCACTGAAGCTTTCTTT.

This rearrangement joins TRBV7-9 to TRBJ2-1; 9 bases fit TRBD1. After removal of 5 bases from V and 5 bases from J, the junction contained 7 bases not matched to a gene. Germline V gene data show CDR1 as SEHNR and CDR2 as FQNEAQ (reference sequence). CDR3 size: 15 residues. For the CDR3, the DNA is TGTGCCAGCAGCCAGTGGGACAGGGAAAACAATGAGCAGTTCTTC. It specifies CASSQWDRENNEQFF.

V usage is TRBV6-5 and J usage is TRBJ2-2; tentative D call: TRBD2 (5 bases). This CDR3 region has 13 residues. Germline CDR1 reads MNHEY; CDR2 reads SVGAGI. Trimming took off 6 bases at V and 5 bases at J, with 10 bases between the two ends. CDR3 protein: CASRNRGTGELFF. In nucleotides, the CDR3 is TGTGCCAGCAGAAATCGAGGGACCGGGGAGCTGTTTTTT.

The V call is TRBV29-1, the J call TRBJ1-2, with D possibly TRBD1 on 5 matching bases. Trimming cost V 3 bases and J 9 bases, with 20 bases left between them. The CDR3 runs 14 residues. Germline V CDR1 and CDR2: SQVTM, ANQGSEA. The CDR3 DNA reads TGCAGCGTTGAGCCTTCCAGGGTCCATACCAGCTACACCTTC. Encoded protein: CSVEPSRVHTSYTF.

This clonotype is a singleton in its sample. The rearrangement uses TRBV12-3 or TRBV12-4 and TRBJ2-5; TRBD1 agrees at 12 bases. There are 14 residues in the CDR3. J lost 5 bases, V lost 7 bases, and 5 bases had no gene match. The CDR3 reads CASNSGQGAETQYF. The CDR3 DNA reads TGTGCCAGCAATTCGGGACAGGGGGCTGAGACCCAGTACTTC.

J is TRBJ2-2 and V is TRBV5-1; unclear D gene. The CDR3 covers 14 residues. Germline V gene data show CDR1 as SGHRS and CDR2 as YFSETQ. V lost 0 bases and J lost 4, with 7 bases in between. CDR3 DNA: TGCGCCAGCAGCTTGGCTGCGGCCACCGGGGAGCTGTTTTTT. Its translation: CASSLAAATGELFF. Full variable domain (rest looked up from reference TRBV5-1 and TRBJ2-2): KAGVTQTPRYLIKTRGQQVTLSCSPISGHRSVSWYQQTPGQGLQFLFEYFSETQRNKGNFPGRFSGRQFSNSRSEMNVSTLELGDSALYLCASSLAAATGELFFGEGSRLTVL.

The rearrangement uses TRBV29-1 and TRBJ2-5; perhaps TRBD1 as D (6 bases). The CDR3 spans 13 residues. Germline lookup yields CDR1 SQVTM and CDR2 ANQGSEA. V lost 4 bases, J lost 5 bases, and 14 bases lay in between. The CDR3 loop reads CSVVDPQGETQYF. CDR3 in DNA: TGCAGCGTTGTCGATCCTCAGGGGGAGACCCAGTACTTC.

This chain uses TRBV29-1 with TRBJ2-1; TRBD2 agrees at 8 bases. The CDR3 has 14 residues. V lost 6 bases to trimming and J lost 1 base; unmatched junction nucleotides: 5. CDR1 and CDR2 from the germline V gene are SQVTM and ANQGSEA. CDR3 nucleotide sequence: TGCAGCGTCACCGGGGGGGCATCCTACAATGAGCAGTTCTTC. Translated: CSVTGGASYNEQFF.

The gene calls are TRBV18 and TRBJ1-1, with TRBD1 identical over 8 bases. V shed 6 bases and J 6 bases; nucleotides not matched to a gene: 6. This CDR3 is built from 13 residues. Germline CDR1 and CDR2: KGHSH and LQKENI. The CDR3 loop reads CASSRTGGPEAFF. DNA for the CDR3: TGTGCCAGCTCCCGCACAGGGGGGCCTGAAGCTTTCTTT.

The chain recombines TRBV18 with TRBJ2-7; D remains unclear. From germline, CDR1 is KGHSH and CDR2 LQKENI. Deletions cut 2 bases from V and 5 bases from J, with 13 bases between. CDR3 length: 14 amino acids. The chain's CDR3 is CASSPVSFDDEQYF. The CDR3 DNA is TGTGCCAGCTCACCAGTATCTTTTGACGACGAGCAGTACTTC.

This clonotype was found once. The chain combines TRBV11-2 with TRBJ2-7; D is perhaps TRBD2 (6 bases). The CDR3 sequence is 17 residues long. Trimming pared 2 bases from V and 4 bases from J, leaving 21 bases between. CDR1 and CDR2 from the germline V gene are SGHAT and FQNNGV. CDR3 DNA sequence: TGTGCCAGCAGCTTACCCCCTAGGAGGGACCTTACTTACGAGCAGTACTTC. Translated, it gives CASSLPPRRDLTYEQYF. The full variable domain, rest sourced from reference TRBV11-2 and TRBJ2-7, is EAGVAQSPRYKIIEKRQSVAFWCNPISGHATLYWYQQILGQGPKLLIQFQNNGVVDDSQLPKDRFSAERLKGVDSTLKIQPAKLEDSAVYLCASSLPPRRDLTYEQYFGPGTRLTVT.

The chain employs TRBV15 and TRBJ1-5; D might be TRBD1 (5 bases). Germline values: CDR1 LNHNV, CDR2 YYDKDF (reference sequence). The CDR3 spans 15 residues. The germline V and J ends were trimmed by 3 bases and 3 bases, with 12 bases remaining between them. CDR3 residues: CATSSARGTNQPQHF. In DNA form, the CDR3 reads TGTGCCACCAGCAGTGCCCGGGGGACCAATCAGCCCCAGCATTTT.

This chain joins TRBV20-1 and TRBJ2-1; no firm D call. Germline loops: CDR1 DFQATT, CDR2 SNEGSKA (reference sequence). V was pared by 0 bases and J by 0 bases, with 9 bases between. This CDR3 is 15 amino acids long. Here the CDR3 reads CSARDVGSSYNEQFF. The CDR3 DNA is TGCAGTGCTAGAGACGTGGGAAGCTCCTACAATGAGCAGTTCTTC.

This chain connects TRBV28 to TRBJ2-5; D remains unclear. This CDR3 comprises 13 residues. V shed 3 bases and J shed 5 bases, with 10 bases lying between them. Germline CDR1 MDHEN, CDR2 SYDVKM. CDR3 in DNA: TGTGCCAGCAGTTTTGGGTGGGCCGAGACCCAGTACTTC. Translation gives CASSFGWAETQYF.